The clone carrying this T cell receptor beta chain was picked up a small number of times. Antigen specificity is unknown. Losses at the gene ends were 6 bases for V and 1 base for J; bases not matched to a gene: 9. The CDR3 contains 16 residues. Germline CDR1 and CDR2: SGHKS and YYEKEE (reference sequence). These data belong to a study of memory CD4+ T cells and cytomegalovirus serostatus. Study context: Of the healthy Belgian adults, nine or ten were CMV seropositive and 24 seronegative.

Study-wide results and caveats: About 40% of the roughly 160 known CMV-associated TCRbeta sequences appeared in CD4+ memory.

Here immunoSEQ multiplex PCR was the method, and the copy in TCRdb shows in-frame clones only, minus some. The profile shows approximately 60,000 clones, around 80% of them singletons. The sort gate was single viable CD3+CD4+CD8-CD45RO+ cells for memory CD4+ T cells. Positive selection with CD4 microbeads enriched total CD4+ T cells. This sequence joins TRBV5-5 and TRBJ1-3; 8 positions agree with TRBD1. The sequence came from an adult in good health and CMV-seronegative. The sequenced sample was memory CD4+ T cells from blood. The CDR3 region has the DNA TGTGCCAGCACCGAAGGACAGGGCCCGTCTGGAAACACCATATATTTT. This gives the protein CASTEGQGPSGNTIYF.